This T cell receptor beta chain was captured by sequencing in a study of blood T cell repertoires in COVID-19. Study information: Samples taken during acute and convalescent COVID-19 were collected in the United States, Italy and Spain. T cells, B-cell-depleted T cells, or PBMCs supplied cDNA or gDNA.

Original handling: For nucleated cells, counts were estimated from reference gene primer amplification. This table comes from immunoSEQ multiplex PCR, and its TCRdb copy is limited to in-frame clones, with some not included. The V and J calls and clone size are taken from that table; D and trimming were inferred from the DNA. This sample yields about 59,000 clones, of which around four fifths are seen a single time; 11% to 15% belongs to the top ten. Concerning this clone itself: In the same sample, other DNA sequences code for this CDR3.

The CDR3 is 14 amino acids. From germline, CDR1 is KGHSH and CDR2 LQKENI. Trimming left V 3 bases short and J 0 bases short, with 6 bases between. Sequencing was carried out using peripheral blood. The V and J genes are TRBV18 and TRBJ1-5; possibly TRBD1 for D (5 bases). The receptor was derived from a woman in her 70s with acute or convalescent COVID-19. In DNA form, the CDR3 reads TGTGCCAGCTCACCGACAGATAGCAATCAGCCCCAGCATTTT. Protein sequence: CASSPTDSNQPQHF. Drawing the rest from reference TRBV18 and TRBJ1-5, the complete variable domain is NAGVMQNPRHLVRRRGQEARLRCSPMKGHSHVYWYRQLPEEGLKFMVYLQKENIIDESGMPKERFSAEFPKEGPSILRIQQVVRGDSAAYFCASSPTDSNQPQHFGDGTRLSIL.